Here is one T cell receptor (beta chain) with its context. Its antigen is still unknown. Trimming removed 1 base from V and 0 bases from J, with 5 bases in between. The germline V gene has CDR1 SGHKS and CDR2 YYEKEE (reference sequence). The CDR3 consists of 14 residues. The study ran its PCR with 60 Vbeta and 13 Jbeta primers. Libraries were prepared by immunoSEQ multiplex PCR; TCRdb keeps only in-frame clonotypes and omits some of them. Of approximately 200,000 clones in the sample, 75% to 85% were seen once. The sample originates from a study of cytomegalovirus exposure and HLA in healthy donors. Overall study context: Out of about 180 million T cells, an earlier analysis found fewer than 140 million unique TCR beta sequences in total. Study findings and constraints: In a later analysis, compared with equally common non-associated chains, HLA-associated beta chains were more expanded. Later analysis associated a missense DCLRE1C variant with TCR beta V- and J-gene trimming.

As for the donors, each was a healthy bone marrow donor. Sequencing was performed on PBMCs. The chain links TRBV5-5 to TRBJ2-1; D is perhaps TRBD2 (5 bases). The sequence derives from a woman aged 45-59 years in good health and CMV-seropositive. CDR3 DNA sequence: TGTGCCAGCAGCTTGACTAGCTCCTACAATGAGCAGTTCTTC. This sequence encodes CASSLTSSYNEQFF.